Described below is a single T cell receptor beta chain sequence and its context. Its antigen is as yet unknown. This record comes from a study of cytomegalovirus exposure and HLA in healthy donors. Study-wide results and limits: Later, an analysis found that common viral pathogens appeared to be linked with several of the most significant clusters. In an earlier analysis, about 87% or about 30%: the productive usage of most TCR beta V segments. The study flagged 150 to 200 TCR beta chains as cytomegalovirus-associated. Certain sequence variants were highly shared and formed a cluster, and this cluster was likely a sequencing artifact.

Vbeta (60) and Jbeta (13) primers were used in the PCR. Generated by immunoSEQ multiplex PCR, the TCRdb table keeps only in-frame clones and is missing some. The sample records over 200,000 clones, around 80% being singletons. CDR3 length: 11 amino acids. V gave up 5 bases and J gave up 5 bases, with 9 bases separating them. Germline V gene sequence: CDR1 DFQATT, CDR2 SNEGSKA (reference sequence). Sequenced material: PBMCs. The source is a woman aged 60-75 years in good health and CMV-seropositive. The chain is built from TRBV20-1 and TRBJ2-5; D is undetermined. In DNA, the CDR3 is TGCAGTGCTCCGGTCGGGGAGACCCAGTACTTC. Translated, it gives CSAPVGETQYF.